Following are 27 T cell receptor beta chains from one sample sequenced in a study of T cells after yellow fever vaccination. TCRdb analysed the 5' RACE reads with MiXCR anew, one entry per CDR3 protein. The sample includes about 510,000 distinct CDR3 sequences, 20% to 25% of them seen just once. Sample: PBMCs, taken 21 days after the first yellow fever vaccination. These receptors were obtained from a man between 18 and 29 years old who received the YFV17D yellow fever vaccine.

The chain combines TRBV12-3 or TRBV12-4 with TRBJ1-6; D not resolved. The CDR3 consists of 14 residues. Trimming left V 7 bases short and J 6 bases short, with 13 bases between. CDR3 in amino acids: CASTQGGSNSPLHF. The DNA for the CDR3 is TGTGCCAGCACCCAAGGAGGGTCTAATTCACCCCTCCACTTT.

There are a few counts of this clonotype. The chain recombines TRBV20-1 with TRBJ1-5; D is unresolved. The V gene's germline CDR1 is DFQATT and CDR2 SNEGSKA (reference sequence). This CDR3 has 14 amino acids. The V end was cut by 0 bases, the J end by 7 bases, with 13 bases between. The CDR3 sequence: CSARDHTATQPQHF. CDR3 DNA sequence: TGCAGTGCTAGAGATCACACAGCAACGCAGCCCCAGCATTTT.

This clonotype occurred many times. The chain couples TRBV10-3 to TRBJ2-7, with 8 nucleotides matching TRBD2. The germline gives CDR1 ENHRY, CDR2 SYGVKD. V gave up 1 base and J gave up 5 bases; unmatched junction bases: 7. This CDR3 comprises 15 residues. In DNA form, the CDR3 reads TGTGCCATCAGTGAGTGGGGCGGGGGGCCGCACGAGCAGTACTTC. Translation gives CAISEWGGGPHEQYF.

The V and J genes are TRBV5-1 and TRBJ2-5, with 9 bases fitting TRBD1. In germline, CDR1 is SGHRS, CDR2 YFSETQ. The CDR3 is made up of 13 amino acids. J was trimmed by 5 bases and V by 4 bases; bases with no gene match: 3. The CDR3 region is CASSAGTGETQYF. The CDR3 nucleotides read TGCGCCAGCAGCGCAGGGACAGGGGAGACCCAGTACTTC.

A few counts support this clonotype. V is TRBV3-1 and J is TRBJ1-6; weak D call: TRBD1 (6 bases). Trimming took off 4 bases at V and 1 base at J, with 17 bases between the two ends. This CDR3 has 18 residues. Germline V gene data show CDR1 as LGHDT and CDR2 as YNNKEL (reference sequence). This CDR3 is CASSLGGVGGSYNSPLHF. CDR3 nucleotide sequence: TGTGCCAGCAGCCTCGGAGGGGTAGGGGGATCCTATAATTCACCCCTCCACTTT.

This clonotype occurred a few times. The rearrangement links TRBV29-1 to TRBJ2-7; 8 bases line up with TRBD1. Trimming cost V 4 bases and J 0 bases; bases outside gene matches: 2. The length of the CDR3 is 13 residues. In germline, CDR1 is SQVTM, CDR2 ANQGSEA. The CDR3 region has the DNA TGCAGCGTTGGACAGGGGAGCTCCTACGAGCAGTACTTC. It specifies CSVGQGSSYEQYF.

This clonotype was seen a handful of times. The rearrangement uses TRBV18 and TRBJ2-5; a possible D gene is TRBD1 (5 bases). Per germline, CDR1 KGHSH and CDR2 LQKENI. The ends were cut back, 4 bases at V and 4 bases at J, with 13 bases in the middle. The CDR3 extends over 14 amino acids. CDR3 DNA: TGTGCCAGCTCACGTGGAACCCAGGGAGAGACCCAGTACTTC. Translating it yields CASSRGTQGETQYF.

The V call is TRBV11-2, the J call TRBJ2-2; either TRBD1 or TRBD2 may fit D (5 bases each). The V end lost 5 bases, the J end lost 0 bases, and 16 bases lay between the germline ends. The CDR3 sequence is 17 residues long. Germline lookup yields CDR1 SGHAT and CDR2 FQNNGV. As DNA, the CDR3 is TGTGCCAGCAGCAACGAAGGGACGGCCTCGAACACCGGGGAGCTGTTTTTT. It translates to CASSNEGTASNTGELFF.

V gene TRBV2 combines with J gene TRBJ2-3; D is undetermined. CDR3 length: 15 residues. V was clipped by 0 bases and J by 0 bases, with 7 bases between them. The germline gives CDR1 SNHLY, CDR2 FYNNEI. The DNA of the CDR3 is TGTGCCAGCAGTGAAGCGCTGACTAGCACAGATACGCAGTATTTT. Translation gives CASSEALTSTDTQYF. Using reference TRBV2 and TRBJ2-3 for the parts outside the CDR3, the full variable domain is EPEVTQTPSHQVTQMGQEVILRCVPISNHLYFYWYRQILGQKVEFLVSFYNNEISEKSEIFDDQFSVERPDGSNFTLKIRSTKLEDSAMYFCASSEALTSTDTQYFGPGTRLTVL.

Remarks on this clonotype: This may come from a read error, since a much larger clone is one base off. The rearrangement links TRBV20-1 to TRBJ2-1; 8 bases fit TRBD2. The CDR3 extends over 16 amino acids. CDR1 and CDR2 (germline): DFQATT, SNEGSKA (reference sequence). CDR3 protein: CCALTLRGGARNEQFF. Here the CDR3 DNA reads TGCTGTGCCCTAACCCTTCGGGGGGGGGCGAGGAATGAGCAGTTCTTC.

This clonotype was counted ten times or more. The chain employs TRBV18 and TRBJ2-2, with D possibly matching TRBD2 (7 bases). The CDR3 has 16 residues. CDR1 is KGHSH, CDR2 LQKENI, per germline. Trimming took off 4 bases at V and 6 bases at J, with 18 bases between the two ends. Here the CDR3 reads CASSLPSGGGAGELFF. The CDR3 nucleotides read TGTGCCAGCTCACTCCCATCGGGGGGCGGCGCCGGGGAGCTGTTTTTT.

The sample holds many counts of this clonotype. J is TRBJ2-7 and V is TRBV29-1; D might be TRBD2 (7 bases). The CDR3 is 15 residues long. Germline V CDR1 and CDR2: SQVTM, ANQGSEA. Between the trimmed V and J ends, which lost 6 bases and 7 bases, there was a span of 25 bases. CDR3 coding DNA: TGCAGCGTGGCCTTGTTCGGGGGGCCAAACGGGGAGCAGTACTTC. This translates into CSVALFGGPNGEQYF.

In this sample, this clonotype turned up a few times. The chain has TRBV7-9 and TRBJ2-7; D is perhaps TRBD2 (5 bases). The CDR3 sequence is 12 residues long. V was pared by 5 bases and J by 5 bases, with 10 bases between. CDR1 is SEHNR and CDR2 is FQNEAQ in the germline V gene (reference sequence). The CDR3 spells CASSRGEHEQYV. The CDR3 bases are TGTGCCAGCAGCCGGGGTGAACACGAGCAGTACGTC.

The CDR3 nucleotides are TGTGCCAGCAGCCAAGAGAGGGGGGCCGACACCGGGGAGCTGTTTTTT. It is translated as CASSQERGADTGELFF. The J gene is TRBJ2-2, the V gene TRBV3-1; D possibly matches TRBD1 or TRBD2 (6 bases each). The CDR3 spans 16 residues. V gave up 0 bases and J gave up 3 bases, with 11 bases separating them. Per the germline V gene, CDR1 is LGHDT and CDR2 is YNNKEL (reference sequence).

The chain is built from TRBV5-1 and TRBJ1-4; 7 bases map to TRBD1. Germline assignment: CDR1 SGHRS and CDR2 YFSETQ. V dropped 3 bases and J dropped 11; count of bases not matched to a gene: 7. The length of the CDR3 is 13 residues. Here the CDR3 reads CASSSADRRKLFF. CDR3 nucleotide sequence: TGCGCCAGCAGCTCGGCGGACAGGCGGAAACTGTTTTTT.

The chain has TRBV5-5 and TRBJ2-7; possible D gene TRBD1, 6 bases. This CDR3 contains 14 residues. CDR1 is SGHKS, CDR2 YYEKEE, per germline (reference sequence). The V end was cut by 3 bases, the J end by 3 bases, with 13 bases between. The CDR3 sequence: CASSYSQGRYEQYF. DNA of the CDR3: TGTGCCAGCAGCTATTCGCAGGGGCGCTACGAGCAGTACTTC.

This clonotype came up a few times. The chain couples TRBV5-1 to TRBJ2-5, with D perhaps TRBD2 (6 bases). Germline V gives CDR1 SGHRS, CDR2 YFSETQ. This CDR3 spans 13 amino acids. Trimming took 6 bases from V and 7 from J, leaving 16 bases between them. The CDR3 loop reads CASNGLWRGTQYF. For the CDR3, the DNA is TGCGCCAGCAATGGCTTATGGAGGGGGACCCAGTACTTC. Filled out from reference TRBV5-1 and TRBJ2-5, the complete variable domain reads KAGVTQTPRYLIKTRGQQVTLSCSPISGHRSVSWYQQTPGQGLQFLFEYFSETQRNKGNFPGRFSGRQFSNSRSEMNVSTLELGDSALYLCASNGLWRGTQYFGPGTRLLVL.

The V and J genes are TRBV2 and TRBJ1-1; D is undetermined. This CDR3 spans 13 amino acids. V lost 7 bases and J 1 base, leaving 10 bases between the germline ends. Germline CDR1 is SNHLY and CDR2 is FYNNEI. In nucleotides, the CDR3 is TGTGCCAGCATCGGGCAGCCGAACACTGAAGCTTTCTTT. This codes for CASIGQPNTEAFF.

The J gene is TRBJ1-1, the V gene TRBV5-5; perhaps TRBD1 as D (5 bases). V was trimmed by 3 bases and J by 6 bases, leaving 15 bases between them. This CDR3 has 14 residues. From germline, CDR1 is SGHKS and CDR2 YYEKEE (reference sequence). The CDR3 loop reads CASSSAGGFSEAFF. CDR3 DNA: TGTGCCAGCAGCTCAGCCGGGGGGTTTTCTGAAGCTTTCTTT.

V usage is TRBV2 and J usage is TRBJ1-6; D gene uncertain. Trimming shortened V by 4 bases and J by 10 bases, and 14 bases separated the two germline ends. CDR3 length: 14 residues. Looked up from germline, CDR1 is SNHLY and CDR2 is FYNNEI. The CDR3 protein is CASSVLTPDSPLHF. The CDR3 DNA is TGTGCCAGCAGTGTACTCACCCCCGACTCACCCCTCCACTTT.

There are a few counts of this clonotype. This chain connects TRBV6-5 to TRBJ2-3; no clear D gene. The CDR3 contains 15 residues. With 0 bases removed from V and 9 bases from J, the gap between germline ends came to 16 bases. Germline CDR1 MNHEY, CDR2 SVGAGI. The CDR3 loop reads CASSYSLMAVTTQYF. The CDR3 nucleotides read TGTGCCAGCAGTTACTCGCTTATGGCAGTAACAACGCAGTATTTT.

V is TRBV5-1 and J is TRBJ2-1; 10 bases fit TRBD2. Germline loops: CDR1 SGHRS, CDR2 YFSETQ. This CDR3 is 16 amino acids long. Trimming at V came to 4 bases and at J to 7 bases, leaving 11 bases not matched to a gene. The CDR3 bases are TGCGCCAGCAGCGCCACCACTAGCGGGGTGCCTAATGAGCAGTTCTTC. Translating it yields CASSATTSGVPNEQFF.

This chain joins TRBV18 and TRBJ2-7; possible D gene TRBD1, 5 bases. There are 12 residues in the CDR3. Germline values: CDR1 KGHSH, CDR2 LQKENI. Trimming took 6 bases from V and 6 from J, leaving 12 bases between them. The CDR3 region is CASSSTQGEQYF. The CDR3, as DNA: TGTGCCAGCTCTTCGACTCAGGGCGAGCAGTACTTC. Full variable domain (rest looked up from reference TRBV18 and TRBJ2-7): NAGVMQNPRHLVRRRGQEARLRCSPMKGHSHVYWYRQLPEEGLKFMVYLQKENIIDESGMPKERFSAEFPKEGPSILRIQQVVRGDSAAYFCASSSTQGEQYFGPGTRLTVT.

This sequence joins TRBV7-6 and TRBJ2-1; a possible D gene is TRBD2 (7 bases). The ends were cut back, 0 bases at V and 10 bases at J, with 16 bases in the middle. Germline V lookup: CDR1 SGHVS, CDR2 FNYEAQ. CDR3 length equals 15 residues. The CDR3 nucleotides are TGTGCCAGCAGCTTAGCGGGGGGGCCGTCGGGCGAGCAGTTCTTC. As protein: CASSLAGGPSGEQFF.

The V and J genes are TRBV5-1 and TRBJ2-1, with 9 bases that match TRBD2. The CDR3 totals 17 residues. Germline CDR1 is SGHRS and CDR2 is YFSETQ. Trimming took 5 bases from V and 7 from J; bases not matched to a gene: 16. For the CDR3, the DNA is TGCGCCAGCAGTTCCTTTCGTGGCGGGGGGGCAAAGAATGAGCAGTTCTTC. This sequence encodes CASSSFRGGGAKNEQFF.

The CDR3 is CASSRRPEVNYGYTF. The CDR3 DNA reads as TGTGCCAGCAGCCGGAGGCCCGAAGTGAACTATGGCTACACCTTC. This chain uses TRBV7-2 with TRBJ1-2; D gene ambiguous. The CDR3 loop spans 15 amino acids. Germline V gives CDR1 SGHTA, CDR2 FQGNSA. Between the trimmed V and J ends, which lost 5 bases and 2 bases, there was a span of 15 bases.

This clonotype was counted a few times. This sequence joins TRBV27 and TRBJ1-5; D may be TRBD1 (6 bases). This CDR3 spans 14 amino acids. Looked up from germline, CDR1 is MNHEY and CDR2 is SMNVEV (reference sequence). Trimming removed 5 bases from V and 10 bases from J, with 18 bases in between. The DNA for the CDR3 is TGTGCCAGCAGTCTCCAAGGGGGGCACCGTCCCCAGCATTTT. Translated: CASSLQGGHRPQHF.